Following are 21 T cell receptor beta chains from one sample sequenced in a study of blood T cell repertoires in COVID-19. Sequenced by immunoSEQ multiplex PCR; TCRdb stores in-frame clones only, minus some. The profile shows fewer than 200,000 clones, around 90% of them singletons. Sample: peripheral blood. All receptors come from a man aged 55 to 69 with active or convalescent COVID-19.

With regard to this clone: This CDR3 is also generated by other DNA sequences in the sample. The rearrangement uses TRBV4-1 and TRBJ1-5, with D perhaps matching TRBD1 (5 bases). The length of the CDR3 is 14 residues. V was trimmed by 0 bases and J by 4 bases, leaving 7 bases between them. Germline lookup yields CDR1 MGHRA and CDR2 YSYEKL. The CDR3 sequence: CASSQDRGNQPQHF. The CDR3 DNA is TGCGCCAGCAGCCAAGATCGGGGGAATCAGCCCCAGCATTTT.

The V and J genes are TRBV6-6 and TRBJ1-4, with D perhaps matching TRBD1 (6 bases). The CDR3 sequence is 16 residues long. CDR1 and CDR2 from the germline V gene are MNHNY and SVGAGI (reference sequence). The V end was cut by 4 bases, the J end by 6 bases, with 18 bases between. The CDR3 sequence: CASSFPYTGQDEKLFF. The CDR3 DNA reads as TGTGCCAGCAGTTTCCCCTATACAGGGCAGGATGAAAAACTGTTTTTT.

This chain connects TRBV7-9 to TRBJ1-2; perhaps TRBD1 as D (5 bases). The CDR3 consists of 14 residues. The V end lost 5 bases, the J end lost 8 bases, and 18 bases lay between the germline ends. CDR1 is SEHNR and CDR2 is FQNEAQ in the germline V gene (reference sequence). CDR3 in DNA: TGTGCCAGCAGCCCCCAGGTGGGGGAGGAGGGCTACACCTTC. It codes for CASSPQVGEEGYTF.

This chain links TRBV3-1 (or the pseudogene TRBV3-2) with TRBJ1-1, with D possibly matching TRBD1 (5 bases). This CDR3 has 19 residues. V was cut by 0 bases and J by 4 bases, with 24 bases left in between. Germline V gene data show CDR1 as LGHDT and CDR2 as YNNKEL (reference sequence). The CDR3 sequence is CASSQDPGGWGNRGTEAFF. DNA for the CDR3: TGTGCCAGCAGCCAAGATCCAGGAGGGTGGGGGAATCGTGGCACTGAAGCTTTCTTT.

V usage is TRBV9 and J usage is TRBJ1-3, with D possibly matching TRBD1 (5 bases). Trimming cost V 0 bases and J 1 base, with 14 bases left between them. Germline values: CDR1 SGDLS, CDR2 YYNGEE. The CDR3 consists of 17 residues. The CDR3 is CASSVVSGGLSGNTIYF. The CDR3, as DNA: TGTGCCAGCAGCGTAGTGTCCGGGGGATTGTCTGGAAACACCATATATTTT.

This clone is a singleton in its sample. V usage is TRBV10-3 and J usage is TRBJ2-2, with D perhaps matching TRBD1 (6 bases). Germline CDR1 ENHRY, CDR2 SYGVKD. The CDR3 totals 15 residues. Trimming stripped 2 bases from V and 3 bases from J, with 10 bases between. The CDR3 bases are TGTGCCATCAGTGAGACAGGGTTGGACACCGGGGAGCTGTTTTTT. Protein: CAISETGLDTGELFF.

The V and J genes are TRBV9 and TRBJ1-4, with D hard to call. This CDR3 has 15 amino acids. CDR1 is SGDLS, CDR2 YYNGEE, per germline. V lost 1 base to trimming and J lost 5 bases, with 12 bases between them. This chain's CDR3 is CASSVSHSLNEKLFF. CDR3 nucleotides: TGTGCCAGCAGCGTATCCCACAGCCTGAATGAAAAACTGTTTTTT.

The chain joins TRBV6-6 to TRBJ1-2; a possible D gene is TRBD1 (6 bases). Per the germline V gene, CDR1 is MNHNY and CDR2 is SVGAGI (reference sequence). V was trimmed by 6 bases and J by 6 bases, leaving 17 bases between them. The CDR3 covers 14 residues. In DNA, the CDR3 is TGTGCCAGCAGCGCTCCAGCAGGGGTGAATGGCTACACCTTC. Its translation: CASSAPAGVNGYTF.

This chain uses TRBV10-1 with TRBJ1-3; TRBD1 matches 8 bases. In germline, CDR1 is WNHNN, CDR2 SYGVQD (reference sequence). V lost 4 bases, J lost 2 bases, and 4 bases stayed unmatched. The CDR3 spans 15 residues. CDR3 nucleotides: TGCGCCAGCAGTGCGGACAGGGCCCCTGGAAACACCATATATTTT. Encoded protein: CASSADRAPGNTIYF.

This clone was seen a handful of times. J is TRBJ1-6 and V is TRBV4-1; D unresolved. Trimming left V 6 bases short and J 4 bases short, with 16 bases between. This CDR3 is 16 amino acids long. Germline CDR1 is MGHRA and CDR2 is YSYEKL. The CDR3 coding sequence is TGCGCCAGCAGTCTACTCCTTAACTCTTATAATTCACCCCTCCACTTT. This gives the protein CASSLLLNSYNSPLHF.

This sequence joins TRBV19 and TRBJ1-2; 7 bases are a match to TRBD1. Germline CDR1 is LNHDA and CDR2 is SQIVND (reference sequence). The CDR3 contains 15 residues. Trimming removed 7 bases from V and 2 bases from J; junction bases left unmatched: 10. CDR3 loop: CASNSIGGQNYGYTF. CDR3 DNA sequence: TGTGCCAGTAATTCAATAGGGGGACAGAACTATGGCTACACCTTC. The entire variable domain, with the rest obtained from reference TRBV19 and TRBJ1-2, is as follows: DGGITQSPKYLFRKEGQNVTLSCEQNLNHDAMYWYRQDPGQGLRLIYYSQIVNDFQKGDIAEGYSVSREKKESFPLTVTSAQKNPTAFYLCASNSIGGQNYGYTFGSGTRLTVV.

The chain has TRBV20-1 and TRBJ2-3; TRBD2 matches 8 bases. The germline V gene has CDR1 DFQATT and CDR2 SNEGSKA (reference sequence). This CDR3 is 16 amino acids long. After removal of 3 bases from V and 5 bases from J, the junction contained 13 bases not matched to a gene. The CDR3 is CSASASGWIGGDTQYF. CDR3 sequence (DNA): TGCAGTGCTAGTGCTAGCGGGTGGATTGGGGGAGATACGCAGTATTTT.

This clone was detected only once. This chain connects TRBV4-1 to TRBJ2-7, with TRBD1 matching 7 bases. The CDR3 has 16 residues. CDR1 MGHRA and CDR2 YSYEKL come from the germline V gene. V dropped 4 bases and J dropped 1; count of bases not matched to a gene: 10. CDR3 sequence (DNA): TGCGCCAGCAGCCCTTACACAGGGGCCCAGTCCTACGAGCAGTACTTC. The encoded protein is CASSPYTGAQSYEQYF.

This chain joins TRBV5-4 and TRBJ2-6; D uncertain. Germline loops: CDR1 SGHNT, CDR2 YYREEE (reference sequence). Trimming shortened V by 0 bases and J by 0 bases, and 10 bases separated the two germline ends. This CDR3 is built from 17 residues. CDR3 nucleotides: TGTGCCAGCAGCTTGGCGGCGAGGAGCTCTGGGGCCAACGTCCTGACTTTC. This encodes CASSLAARSSGANVLTF. The full variable domain, its missing parts supplied by reference TRBV5-4 and TRBJ2-6, is ETGVTQSPTHLIKTRGQQVTLRCSSQSGHNTVSWYQQALGQGPQFIFQYYREEENGRGNFPPRFSGLQFPNYSSELNVNALELDDSALYLCASSLAARSSGANVLTFGAGSRLTVL.

The V and J genes are TRBV4-1 and TRBJ2-3; 13 bases match TRBD2. Unmatched junction bases numbered 14, after V lost 1 base and J lost 4 bases. This CDR3 has 20 residues. Germline V gene data show CDR1 as MGHRA and CDR2 as YSYEKL. The CDR3 DNA follows: TGCGCCAGCAGCCAAGTATTCGGCGGGACTAGCGGGGTGCCCCCAGATACGCAGTATTTT. Its translation is CASSQVFGGTSGVPPDTQYF.

The CDR3, as DNA: TGCGCCAGCGTACAGGGGACAGGAAACACTGAAGCTTTCTTT. Translating gives CASVQGTGNTEAFF. The chain is built from TRBV5-1 and TRBJ1-1; 8 bases are shared with TRBD1. The V and J ends lost 7 bases and 2 bases, in that order; junction bases with no gene match: 7. Germline CDR1 and CDR2: SGHRS and YFSETQ. The CDR3 loop spans 14 amino acids.

The CDR3 DNA follows: TGTGCCAGCAGGGGGGGGAACTCCTATAATTCACCCCTCCACTTT. Translating it yields CASRGGNSYNSPLHF. The gene calls are TRBV6-5 and TRBJ1-6; possibly TRBD1 for D (5 bases). The ends were cut back, 6 bases at V and 0 bases at J, with 9 bases in the middle. The CDR3 contains 15 residues. CDR1 MNHEY and CDR2 SVGAGI come from the germline V gene.

V gene TRBV5-4 combines with J gene TRBJ2-7, with 10 bases fitting TRBD2. The germline V gene has CDR1 SGHNT and CDR2 YYREEE (reference sequence). The CDR3 has 18 amino acids. Losses at the gene ends were 4 bases for V and 2 bases for J; bases not matched to a gene: 15. The CDR3 nucleotides are TGTGCCAGCAGCCCTGGGGGGGTTAGCGGGGGGCTGGCCTACGAGCAGTACTTC. This gives the protein CASSPGGVSGGLAYEQYF.

The V gene is TRBV12-5, the J gene TRBJ2-3, with 7 positions matching TRBD2. The CDR3 spans 14 residues. Germline CDR1 reads LGHNT; CDR2 reads FRNRAP. Trimming cost V 6 bases and J 5 bases; bases outside gene matches: 8. Here the CDR3 reads CASGRGGGIDTQYF. For the CDR3, the DNA is TGTGCTAGTGGGCGAGGCGGGGGTATAGATACGCAGTATTTT. Filled out from reference TRBV12-5 and TRBJ2-3, the complete variable domain reads DARVTQTPRHKVTEMGQEVTMRCQPILGHNTVFWYRQTMMQGLELLAYFRNRAPLDDSGMPKDRFSAEMPDATLATLKIQPSEPRDSAVYFCASGRGGGIDTQYFGPGTRLTVL.

J is TRBJ1-2 and V is TRBV2; D ambiguous. Germline V gene data show CDR1 as SNHLY and CDR2 as FYNNEI. The CDR3 is made up of 14 amino acids. V was shortened by 1 base and J by 0 bases, with 6 bases between the two germline ends. The DNA for the CDR3 is TGTGCCAGCAGTGAAGTTCGTCCTAACTATGGCTACACCTTC. Its protein product is CASSEVRPNYGYTF. The complete variable domain, with remaining parts taken from reference TRBV2 and TRBJ1-2, reads EPEVTQTPSHQVTQMGQEVILRCVPISNHLYFYWYRQILGQKVEFLVSFYNNEISEKSEIFDDQFSVERPDGSNFTLKIRSTKLEDSAMYFCASSEVRPNYGYTFGSGTRLTVV.

DNA for the CDR3: TGTGCCAGCAGCCAACTCGGACTCAATACGCAGTATTTT. Protein product: CASSQLGLNTQYF. The chain combines TRBV3-1 (or the pseudogene TRBV3-2) with TRBJ2-3, with D possibly matching TRBD2 (5 bases). The V end lost 2 bases, the J end lost 7 bases, and 10 bases lay between the germline ends. Germline CDR1 and CDR2: LGHDT and YNNKEL (reference sequence). The CDR3 is 13 residues long.